The 22 T cell receptor beta chains below were found in one sample sequenced in a study of cytomegalovirus exposure and HLA in healthy donors. Some clones are missing from TCRdb's copy, which holds only in-frame ones; the method was immunoSEQ multiplex PCR. This sample yields about 140,000 clones, of which roughly 93% are seen a single time; about 1.7% belongs to the top ten. Sequencing used PBMCs. These receptor sequences come from a man aged 18 to 30 in good health and CMV-seropositive.

This clone has a single count. The chain uses TRBV9 and TRBJ2-7; tentative D call: TRBD2 (6 bases). Germline CDR1 and CDR2: SGDLS and YYNGEE. V was shortened by 2 bases and J by 3 bases, with 12 bases between the two germline ends. The CDR3 covers 14 residues. CDR3 sequence (DNA): TGTGCCAGCAGCGTGACTAGAGTCGGCTACGAGCAGTACTTC. Amino acid sequence: CASSVTRVGYEQYF.

This clone was observed a single time. At the DNA level, this CDR3 is encoded by other sequences in the same sample as well. This sequence joins TRBV28 and TRBJ1-1, with D unclear. The V end was cut by 6 bases, the J end by 0 bases, with 14 bases between. The CDR3 runs to 15 residues. Per germline, CDR1 MDHEN and CDR2 SYDVKM. CDR3 sequence reads: CASSLFGEMNTEAFF. In nucleotides, the CDR3 is TGTGCCAGCAGCCTCTTCGGGGAGATGAACACTGAAGCTTTCTTT. The full variable domain, rest sourced from reference TRBV28 and TRBJ1-1, is DVKVTQSSRYLVKRTGEKVFLECVQDMDHENMFWYRQDPGLGLRLIYFSYDVKMKEKGDIPEGYSVSREKKERFSLILESASTNQTSMYLCASSLFGEMNTEAFFGQGTRLTVV.

The V call is TRBV5-4, the J call TRBJ1-1; possibly TRBD1 for D (6 bases). Germline CDR1 SGHNT, CDR2 YYREEE (reference sequence). V lost 0 bases and J 8 bases, leaving 17 bases between the germline ends. The CDR3 is made up of 15 amino acids. The CDR3 DNA reads as TGTGCCAGCAGCTTGGACCCCCAGGGGACTATGGAAGCTTTCTTT. This codes for CASSLDPQGTMEAFF. The whole variable domain, filled in from reference TRBV5-4 and TRBJ1-1, reads ETGVTQSPTHLIKTRGQQVTLRCSSQSGHNTVSWYQQALGQGPQFIFQYYREEENGRGNFPPRFSGLQFPNYSSELNVNALELDDSALYLCASSLDPQGTMEAFFGQGTRLTVV.

The chain couples TRBV28 to TRBJ1-5, with D possibly TRBD1 on 5 matching bases. The CDR3 runs to 15 residues. Trimming removed 6 bases from V and 0 bases from J, with 12 bases in between. CDR1 is MDHEN, CDR2 SYDVKM, per germline. CDR3 residues: CASSPTGFSNQPQHF. The CDR3 bases are TGTGCCAGCAGCCCTACAGGATTTAGCAATCAGCCCCAGCATTTT.

This chain joins TRBV6-1 and TRBJ2-5; 9 bases fit TRBD1. J gave up 4 bases and V 5 bases, and 2 bases lay outside the gene matches. Germline CDR1 MNHNS, CDR2 SASEGT. The CDR3 is 13 residues long. CDR3 bases: TGTGCCAGCAGTTTGACAGGGGGAGAGACCCAGTACTTC. Its protein product is CASSLTGGETQYF.

The CDR3 bases are TGTGCCAGCAGCTCACGGACAGCGAGCTACGAGCAGTACTTC. Its protein is CASSSRTASYEQYF. The chain employs TRBV11-2 and TRBJ2-7; maybe TRBD1 (6 bases). Trimming pared 4 bases from V and 3 bases from J, leaving 13 bases between. Germline lookup yields CDR1 SGHAT and CDR2 FQNNGV. This CDR3 region has 14 residues.

This chain uses TRBV11-2 with TRBJ2-3, with D possibly matching TRBD1 (6 bases). The V end was cut by 5 bases, the J end by 1 base, with 13 bases between. The CDR3 length is 15 residues. Germline V gives CDR1 SGHAT, CDR2 FQNNGV. CDR3 DNA: TGTGCCAGCAGCCCCAGGGGTTCCGGCACAGATACGCAGTATTTT. Protein: CASSPRGSGTDTQYF.

At least ten counts were recorded for this clone. This sequence joins TRBV29-1 and TRBJ2-7; TRBD1 agrees at 8 bases. J was trimmed by 4 bases and V by 7 bases; bases with no gene match: 6. The V gene's germline CDR1 is SQVTM and CDR2 ANQGSEA. The CDR3 covers 12 residues. The CDR3 DNA follows: TGCAGCGCCGGGACAGGATTGTACGAGCAGTACTTC. Protein sequence: CSAGTGLYEQYF.

The chain uses TRBV6-1 and TRBJ1-2, with 7 bases identical to TRBD1. The junction had 6 bases not matched to a gene; V was cut back by 5 bases and J by 9 bases. CDR1 is MNHNS, CDR2 SASEGT, per germline. This CDR3 region has 12 residues. The CDR3 DNA follows: TGTGCCAGCAGTCCGGGACAGTGGCGCTACACCTTC. As protein: CASSPGQWRYTF.

The V gene is TRBV5-6, the J gene TRBJ2-3, with 10 bases aligning to TRBD2. Germline CDR1 reads SGHDT; CDR2 reads YYEEEE. Germline trimming cut 1 base from V and 10 bases from J; bases unmatched to any gene: 6. The CDR3 extends over 14 amino acids. The CDR3 protein is CASSLPSGRGAQYF. CDR3 coding DNA: TGTGCCAGCAGCTTGCCTAGCGGGAGAGGGGCGCAGTATTTT.

V is TRBV5-1 and J is TRBJ2-5; D uncertain. The length of the CDR3 is 14 residues. V dropped 2 bases and J dropped 5 bases, with 13 bases sitting between them. The germline V gene has CDR1 SGHRS and CDR2 YFSETQ. The CDR3 DNA is TGCGCCAGCAGCTTTGACACTCTGCGCGAGACCCAGTACTTC. As protein: CASSFDTLRETQYF.

The chain employs TRBV11-1 and TRBJ2-5; 7 bases line up with TRBD2. The CDR3 is 16 amino acids. Per germline, CDR1 SGHAT and CDR2 FQDESV (reference sequence). Trimming at V came to 1 base and at J to 4 bases, leaving 9 bases not matched to a gene. The CDR3 region has the DNA TGTGCCAGCAGCTTAGGGGGAGCGGGATCTGGAGAGACCCAGTACTTC. Encoded protein: CASSLGGAGSGETQYF.

The chain links TRBV5-1 to TRBJ2-5; 9 positions match TRBD1. Germline values: CDR1 SGHRS, CDR2 YFSETQ. The ends lost 5 bases at V and 1 base at J; junction bases unmatched: 3. This CDR3 spans 14 amino acids. The chain's CDR3 is CASRPQGAQETQYF. In DNA, the CDR3 is TGCGCCAGCAGACCACAGGGGGCCCAAGAGACCCAGTACTTC.

This rearrangement joins TRBV18 to TRBJ2-7; D remains ambiguous. V was pared by 3 bases and J by 2 bases, with 11 bases between. Germline-derived CDR1 and CDR2 are KGHSH and LQKENI. This CDR3 spans 14 amino acids. CDR3 sequence: CASSPQAETYEQYF. Here the CDR3 DNA reads TGTGCCAGCTCACCCCAGGCAGAGACCTACGAGCAGTACTTC.

The chain is built from TRBV6-1 and TRBJ2-3; 8 bases align to TRBD1. With 4 bases clipped from V and 5 bases from J, the junction kept 8 bases outside the gene matches. The CDR3 has 15 amino acids. Germline V gene lookup returns CDR1 MNHNS and CDR2 SASEGT. The CDR3: CASSGRRGRRDTQYF. The CDR3 bases are TGTGCCAGCAGTGGTCGCAGGGGGCGCAGAGATACGCAGTATTTT.

The genes are TRBV2 and TRBJ2-7; 9 bases match TRBD2. The trim removed 3 bases at V and 7 bases at J, leaving 10 bases unmatched. This CDR3 is 15 amino acids long. CDR1 SNHLY and CDR2 FYNNEI come from the germline V gene. The CDR3 DNA reads TGTGCCAGCAGTGAGTGGTCTAGCGGGGAAAGGGAGCAGTACTTC. Encoded protein: CASSEWSSGEREQYF.

Of note for this clone: This same CDR3 is encoded by further DNA sequences in the sample. The genes are TRBV7-2 and TRBJ2-7; the D gene is possibly TRBD1 (6 bases). The CDR3 totals 15 residues. Germline V gives CDR1 SGHTA, CDR2 FQGNSA. Trimming left V 2 bases short and J 1 base short, with 12 bases between. The CDR3 DNA is TGTGCCAGCAGCTTATCTGGTGGACAGTCCTACGAGCAGTACTTC. It is translated as CASSLSGGQSYEQYF.

This sequence joins TRBV6-1 and TRBJ1-5; D is unresolved. V was clipped by 2 bases and J by 5 bases, with 7 bases between them. The CDR3 consists of 13 residues. CDR1 MNHNS and CDR2 SASEGT come from the germline V gene. The CDR3 DNA reads as TGTGCCAGCAGTGAACGACTATATCAGCCCCAGCATTTT. Protein product: CASSERLYQPQHF.

This chain joins TRBV27 and TRBJ2-2, with TRBD2 identical over 9 bases. The CDR3 totals 17 residues. J was trimmed by 6 bases and V by 2 bases; bases with no gene match: 10. Germline assignment: CDR1 MNHEY and CDR2 SMNVEV (reference sequence). CDR3 nucleotides: TGTGCCAGCAGTTTAGAACTAGCGGGCGGGGAACCCGGGGAGCTGTTTTTT. Its translation is CASSLELAGGEPGELFF.

The chain combines TRBV9 with TRBJ2-2; the D gene is possibly TRBD1 (5 bases). The CDR3 length is 16 residues. The V and J ends lost 1 base and 3 bases respectively, with 13 bases between them. Looked up from germline, CDR1 is SGDLS and CDR2 is YYNGEE. The CDR3 region is CASSVTVRADTGELFF. The DNA of the CDR3 is TGTGCCAGCAGCGTAACGGTCAGGGCGGACACCGGGGAGCTGTTTTTT. The complete variable domain, with remaining parts taken from reference TRBV9 and TRBJ2-2, reads DSGVTQTPKHLITATGQRVTLRCSPRSGDLSVYWYQQSLDQGLQFLIQYYNGEERAKGNILERFSAQQFPDLHSELNLSSLELGDSALYFCASSVTVRADTGELFFGEGSRLTVL.

The chain has TRBV28 and TRBJ2-3, with 7 bases fitting TRBD1. The CDR3 has 14 residues. After removal of 8 bases from V and 5 bases from J, the junction contained 10 bases not matched to a gene. The germline CDR1 and CDR2 sequences are MDHEN and SYDVKM. The chain's CDR3 is CASATGWNEDTQYF. CDR3 in DNA: TGTGCCAGCGCGACAGGGTGGAATGAAGATACGCAGTATTTT.

CDR3: CASSVGTTNSPLHF. CDR3 nucleotides: TGTGCCAGCAGCGTCGGGACAACCAATTCACCCCTCCACTTT. The gene calls are TRBV9 and TRBJ1-6, with a tentative D call TRBD1 (6 bases). Trimming pared 2 bases from V and 7 bases from J, leaving 10 bases between. Germline V gene sequence: CDR1 SGDLS, CDR2 YYNGEE. This CDR3 is built from 14 residues.